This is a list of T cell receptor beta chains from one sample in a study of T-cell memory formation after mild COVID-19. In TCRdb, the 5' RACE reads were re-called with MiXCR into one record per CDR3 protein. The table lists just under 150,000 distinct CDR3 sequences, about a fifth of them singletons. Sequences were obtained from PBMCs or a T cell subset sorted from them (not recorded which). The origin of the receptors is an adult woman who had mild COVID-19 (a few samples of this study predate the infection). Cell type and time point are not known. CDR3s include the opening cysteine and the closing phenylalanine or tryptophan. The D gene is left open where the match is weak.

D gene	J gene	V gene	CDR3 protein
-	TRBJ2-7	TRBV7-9	CASSPRVKGGNEQYF
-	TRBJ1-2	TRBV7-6	CASSLVPATRGYGYTF
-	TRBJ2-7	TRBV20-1	CSAREGYEQYF
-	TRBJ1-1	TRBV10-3	CAISVGTANTEAFF
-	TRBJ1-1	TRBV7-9	CASSSRGAEAFF
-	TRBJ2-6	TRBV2	CASSGRGSTLSSWANVLTF
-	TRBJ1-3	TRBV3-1	CASSQDIRGWASGNTIYF
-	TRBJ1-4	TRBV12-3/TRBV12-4	CASRRGVANEKLFF
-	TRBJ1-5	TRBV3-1	CASSPDTNQPQHF
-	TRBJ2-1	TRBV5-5	CASSLELGGVNEQFF
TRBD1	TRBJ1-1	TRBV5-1	CASSLVRTGATEAFF
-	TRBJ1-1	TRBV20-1	CSARWTANTEAFF
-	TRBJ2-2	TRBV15	CATSRGGPNTGELFF
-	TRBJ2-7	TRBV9	CASSVDAGTYEQYF